These 19 T cell receptor beta chains originate from one sample sequenced in a study of T cell responses to AZD1222 COVID-19 vaccine. Data came from immunoSEQ multiplex PCR; TCRdb stores just in-frame clones and leaves some out. The table has roughly 130,000 clones, roughly nine tenths seen once; the top ten hold around 1.6%. Specimen: peripheral blood, collected on day 0 of AZD1222 vaccination. These TCRs come from an adult in good health.

CDR3 bases: TGTGCCAGCACCAAGGAGGGACAGGGGTCGGGAAACACCATATATTTT. Translated: CASTKEGQGSGNTIYF. V usage is TRBV2 and J usage is TRBJ1-3; 10 bases align to TRBD1. After removal of 7 bases from V and 4 bases from J, the junction contained 10 bases not matched to a gene. CDR3 size: 16 residues. In germline, CDR1 is SNHLY, CDR2 FYNNEI.

The CDR3 region has the DNA TGTGCCAGCAGCCGGACGGCCGTGCACGAGCAGTACTTC. Its translation is CASSRTAVHEQYF. This chain joins TRBV14 and TRBJ2-7; D is undetermined. The CDR3 extends over 13 amino acids. CDR1 is SGHDN, CDR2 FVKESK, per germline. Trimming removed 4 bases at V and 5 bases at J, with 12 bases between. Combining the CDR3 with reference TRBV14 and TRBJ2-7 gives the whole variable domain EAGVTQFPSHSVIEKGQTVTLRCDPISGHDNLYWYRRVMGKEIKFLLHFVKESKQDESGMPNNRFLAERTGGTYSTLKVQPAELEDSGVYFCASSRTAVHEQYFGPGTRLTVT.

The chain recombines TRBV24-1 with TRBJ2-6, with no clear D. CDR3 length equals 14 residues. Germline V gene data show CDR1 as KGHDR and CDR2 as SFDVKD. Trimming stripped 5 bases from V and 3 bases from J, with 7 bases between. This CDR3 is CATSAGFGANVLTF. The CDR3 bases are TGTGCCACCAGTGCCGGGTTTGGGGCCAACGTCCTGACTTTC.

The rearrangement joins TRBV5-6 to TRBJ2-3; the D is unclear. Germline-derived CDR1 and CDR2 are SGHDT and YYEEEE. CDR3 length: 15 residues. Trimming shortened V by 0 bases and J by 0 bases, and 8 bases separated the two germline ends. The CDR3 DNA follows: TGTGCCAGCAGCTTGGCGACACCTAGCACAGATACGCAGTATTTT. It yields the protein CASSLATPSTDTQYF.

The chain couples TRBV15 to TRBJ1-2; the D gene is possibly TRBD1 (5 bases). Germline-derived CDR1 and CDR2 are LNHNV and YYDKDF (reference sequence). V was shortened by 0 bases and J by 4 bases, with 9 bases between the two germline ends. The CDR3 spans 14 residues. The CDR3 coding sequence is TGTGCCACCAGCAGAGACGCAGGGATCTATGGCTACACCTTC. Its protein is CATSRDAGIYGYTF.

The chain has TRBV18 and TRBJ2-7, with no clear D. Per the germline V gene, CDR1 is KGHSH and CDR2 is LQKENI. The CDR3 is 13 amino acids. The V end was cut by 6 bases, the J end by 0 bases, with 9 bases between. CDR3 sequence: CASSKRDSYEQYF. CDR3 in DNA: TGTGCCAGCTCGAAAAGGGACTCCTACGAGCAGTACTTC.

Concerning this clone itself: Other DNA sequences in the same sample also yield this CDR3. V is TRBV20-1 and J is TRBJ2-5; 10 bases are a match to TRBD2. J was trimmed by 4 bases and V by 3 bases; bases with no gene match: 2. CDR1 is DFQATT, CDR2 SNEGSKA, per germline (reference sequence). The CDR3 covers 13 residues. The CDR3 here is CSASLAGAETQYF. The CDR3 DNA follows: TGCAGTGCTAGTCTAGCGGGGGCAGAGACCCAGTACTTC.

In this sample, this clone turned up a few times. This chain connects TRBV29-1 to TRBJ1-2; unclear D gene. This CDR3 has 15 amino acids. Germline CDR1 and CDR2: SQVTM and ANQGSEA. Trimming took off 8 bases at V and 4 bases at J, with 23 bases between the two ends. CDR3 amino acids: CSFARPRVGGYGYTF. CDR3 sequence (DNA): TGCAGCTTCGCACGACCCCGGGTGGGTGGCTATGGCTACACCTTC.

This clone has just one count. This chain uses TRBV28 with TRBJ2-1; D call uncertain. The CDR3 contains 13 residues. Trimming took 2 bases from V and 10 from J, leaving 12 bases between them. Per the germline V gene, CDR1 is MDHEN and CDR2 is SYDVKM. The CDR3 DNA reads TGTGCCAGCAGTTTAGAGGCCCTGAAAGAGCAGTTCTTC. As protein: CASSLEALKEQFF.

The chain is built from TRBV5-8 and TRBJ1-5; a possible D gene is TRBD1 (5 bases). Trimming left V 4 bases short and J 1 base short, with 12 bases between. Germline V CDR1 and CDR2: SGHTS, YDEGEE. The CDR3 length is 15 residues. The CDR3 DNA sequence: TGTGCCAGCAGCCCCTGGGACGAGAGCAATCAGCCCCAGCATTTT. It codes for CASSPWDESNQPQHF.

The chain couples TRBV10-3 to TRBJ2-2; D perhaps matches TRBD2 (5 bases). CDR3 length: 12 amino acids. Trimming cost V 10 bases and J 4 bases, with 10 bases left between them. Looked up from germline, CDR1 is ENHRY and CDR2 is SYGVKD. Here the CDR3 reads CATARGTGELFF. CDR3 bases: TGTGCCACGGCTCGGGGCACCGGGGAGCTGTTTTTT.

V usage is TRBV4-2 and J usage is TRBJ2-2, with 7 bases matching TRBD1. CDR1 and CDR2 from the germline V gene are LGHNA and YNFKEQ. V was pared by 0 bases and J by 1 base, with 5 bases of the junction left unmatched. The CDR3 contains 17 residues. The CDR3 protein is CASSQERGTENTGELFF. CDR3 in DNA: TGTGCCAGCAGCCAAGAAAGGGGGACAGAGAACACCGGGGAGCTGTTTTTT.

The chain is built from TRBV11-2 and TRBJ2-3; D remains unclear. Germline V gene sequence: CDR1 SGHAT, CDR2 FQNNGV. The CDR3 consists of 12 residues. V gave up 7 bases and J gave up 2 bases, with 7 bases separating them. CDR3 sequence (DNA): TGTGCCAGCACCCCCTCCACAGATACGCAGTATTTT. It codes for CASTPSTDTQYF.

This chain uses TRBV9 with TRBJ2-3; TRBD2 matches at 7 bases. The junction had 3 bases not matched to a gene; V was cut back by 0 bases and J by 2 bases. The CDR3 length is 15 residues. CDR1 and CDR2 from the germline V gene are SGDLS and YYNGEE. The CDR3 here is CASSVEAGITDTQYF. CDR3 coding DNA: TGTGCCAGCAGCGTAGAAGCGGGGATCACAGATACGCAGTATTTT.

The rearrangement uses TRBV30 and TRBJ1-1, with TRBD1 matching 10 bases. J was trimmed by 5 bases and V by 3 bases; bases with no gene match: 0. In germline, CDR1 is GTSNPN, CDR2 SVGIG (reference sequence). The CDR3 runs to 12 residues. The CDR3 nucleotides read TGTGCCTGGAGGGGACAGGGGACTGAAGCTTTCTTT. This gives the protein CAWRGQGTEAFF.

The V and J genes are TRBV5-1 and TRBJ2-2, with D unclear. CDR1 is SGHRS, CDR2 YFSETQ, per germline. V was clipped by 2 bases and J by 2 bases, with 10 bases between them. This CDR3 contains 15 residues. In DNA form, the CDR3 reads TGCGCCAGCAGCTTTTCACAGCTAAACACCGGGGAGCTGTTTTTT. It encodes CASSFSQLNTGELFF.

This sequence joins TRBV2 and TRBJ2-2; TRBD2 matches 9 bases. The CDR3 consists of 15 residues. With V trimmed by 9 bases and J by 4 bases, 9 bases remained unmatched. Germline V gives CDR1 SNHLY, CDR2 FYNNEI. CDR3 amino acids: CARPNAGGFTGELFF. DNA of the CDR3: TGTGCCAGACCCAATGCGGGGGGGTTCACCGGGGAGCTGTTTTTT.

This chain connects TRBV7-3 to TRBJ1-1; 8 bases line up with TRBD1. The CDR3 covers 15 residues. CDR1 and CDR2 from the germline V gene are SGHTA and FQGTGA. V shed 3 bases, J shed 0 bases, and the junction held 3 bases outside the gene matches. CDR3 residues: CASSFTGGVNTEAFF. CDR3 in DNA: TGTGCCAGCAGCTTTACAGGGGGGGTGAACACTGAAGCTTTCTTT.

CDR3 protein: CASSQEASGVGNNEQFF. In nucleotides, the CDR3 is TGTGCCAGCAGCCAAGAGGCTAGCGGGGTTGGGAACAATGAGCAGTTCTTC. This chain joins TRBV14 and TRBJ2-1; 9 positions match TRBD2. The CDR3 has 17 residues. Germline CDR1 reads SGHDN; CDR2 reads FVKESK. Losses at the gene ends were 0 bases for V and 5 bases for J; bases not matched to a gene: 8. Using reference TRBV14 and TRBJ2-1 for the parts outside the CDR3, the full variable domain is EAGVTQFPSHSVIEKGQTVTLRCDPISGHDNLYWYRRVMGKEIKFLLHFVKESKQDESGMPNNRFLAERTGGTYSTLKVQPAELEDSGVYFCASSQEASGVGNNEQFFGPGTRLTVL.